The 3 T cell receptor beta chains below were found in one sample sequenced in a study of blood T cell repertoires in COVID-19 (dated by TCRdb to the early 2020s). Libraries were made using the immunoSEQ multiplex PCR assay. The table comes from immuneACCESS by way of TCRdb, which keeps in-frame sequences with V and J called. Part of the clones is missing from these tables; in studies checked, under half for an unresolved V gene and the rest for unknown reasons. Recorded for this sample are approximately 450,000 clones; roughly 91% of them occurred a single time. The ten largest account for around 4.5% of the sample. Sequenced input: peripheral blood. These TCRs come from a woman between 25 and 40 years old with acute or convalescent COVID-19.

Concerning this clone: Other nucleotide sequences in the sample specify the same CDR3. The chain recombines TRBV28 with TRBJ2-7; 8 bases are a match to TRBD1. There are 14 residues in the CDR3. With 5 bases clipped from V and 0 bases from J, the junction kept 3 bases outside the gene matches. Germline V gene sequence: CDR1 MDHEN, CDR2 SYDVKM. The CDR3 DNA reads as TGTGCCAGCAGTCCCACAGGGGGCTCCTACGAGCAGTACTTC. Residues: CASSPTGGSYEQYF.

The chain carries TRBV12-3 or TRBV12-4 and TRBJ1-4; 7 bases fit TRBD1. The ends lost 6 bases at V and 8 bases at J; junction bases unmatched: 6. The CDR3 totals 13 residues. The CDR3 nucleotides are TGTGCCAGCAGCCGGGGACAGAGCGAAAAACTGTTTTTT. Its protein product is CASSRGQSEKLFF.

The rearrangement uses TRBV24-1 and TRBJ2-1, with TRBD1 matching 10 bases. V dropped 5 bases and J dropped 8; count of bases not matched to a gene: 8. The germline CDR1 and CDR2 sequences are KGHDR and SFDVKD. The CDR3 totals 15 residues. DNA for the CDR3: TGTGCCACCAGTGGCTGGGGACAGGGGCATCATGAGCAGTTCTTC. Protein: CATSGWGQGHHEQFF.